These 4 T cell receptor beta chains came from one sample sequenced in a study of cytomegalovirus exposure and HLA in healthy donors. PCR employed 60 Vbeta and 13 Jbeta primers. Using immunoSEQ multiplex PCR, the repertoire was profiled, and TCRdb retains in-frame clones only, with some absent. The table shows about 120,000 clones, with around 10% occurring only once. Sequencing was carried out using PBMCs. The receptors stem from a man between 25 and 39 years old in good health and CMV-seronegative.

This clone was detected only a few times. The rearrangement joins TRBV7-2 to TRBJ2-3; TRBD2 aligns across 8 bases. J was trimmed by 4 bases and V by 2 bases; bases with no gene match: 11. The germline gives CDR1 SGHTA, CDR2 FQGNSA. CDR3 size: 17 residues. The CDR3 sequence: CASSLMAGGPLADTQYF. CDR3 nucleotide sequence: TGTGCCAGCAGCTTAATGGCGGGGGGTCCTCTCGCAGATACGCAGTATTTT.

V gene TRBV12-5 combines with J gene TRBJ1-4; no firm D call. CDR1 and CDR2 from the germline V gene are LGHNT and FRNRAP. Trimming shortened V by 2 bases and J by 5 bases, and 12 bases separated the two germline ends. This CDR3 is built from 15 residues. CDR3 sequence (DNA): TGTGCTAGTGGTTTGTGGGCCCCCCCGAATGAAAAACTGTTTTTT. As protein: CASGLWAPPNEKLFF.

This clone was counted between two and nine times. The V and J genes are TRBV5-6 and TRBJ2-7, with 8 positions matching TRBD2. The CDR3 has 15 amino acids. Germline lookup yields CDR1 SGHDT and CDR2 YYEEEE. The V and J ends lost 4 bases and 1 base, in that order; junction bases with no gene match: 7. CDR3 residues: CASSHLRGVSYEQYF. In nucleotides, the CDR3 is TGTGCCAGCAGCCACTTGCGGGGGGTGTCCTACGAGCAGTACTTC.

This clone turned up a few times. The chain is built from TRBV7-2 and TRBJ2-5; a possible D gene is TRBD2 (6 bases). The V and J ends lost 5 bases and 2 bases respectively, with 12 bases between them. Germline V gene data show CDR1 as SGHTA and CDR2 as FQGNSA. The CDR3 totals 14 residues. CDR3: CASSPGTLQETQYF. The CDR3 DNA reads TGTGCCAGCAGCCCCGGGACTCTACAAGAGACCCAGTACTTC.